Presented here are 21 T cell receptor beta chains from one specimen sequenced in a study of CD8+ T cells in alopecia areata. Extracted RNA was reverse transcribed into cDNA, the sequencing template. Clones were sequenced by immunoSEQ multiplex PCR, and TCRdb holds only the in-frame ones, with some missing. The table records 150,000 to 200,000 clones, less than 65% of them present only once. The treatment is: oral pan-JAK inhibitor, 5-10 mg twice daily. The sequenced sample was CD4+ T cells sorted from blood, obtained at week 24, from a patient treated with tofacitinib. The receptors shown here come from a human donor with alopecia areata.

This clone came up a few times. The CDR3 region is CASSAGRENTEAFF. In DNA, the CDR3 is TGTGCCAGCTCAGCCGGACGGGAGAACACTGAAGCTTTCTTT. This chain uses TRBV18 with TRBJ1-1; D ambiguous. The CDR3 runs 14 residues. Germline V lookup: CDR1 KGHSH, CDR2 LQKENI. V dropped 5 bases and J dropped 1 base, with 11 bases sitting between them.

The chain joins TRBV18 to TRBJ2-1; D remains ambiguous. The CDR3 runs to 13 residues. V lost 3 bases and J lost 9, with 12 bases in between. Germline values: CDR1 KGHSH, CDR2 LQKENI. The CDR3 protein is CASSPDQMREQFF. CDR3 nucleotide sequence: TGTGCCAGCTCACCGGACCAAATGCGTGAGCAGTTCTTC. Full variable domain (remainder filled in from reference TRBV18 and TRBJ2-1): NAGVMQNPRHLVRRRGQEARLRCSPMKGHSHVYWYRQLPEEGLKFMVYLQKENIIDESGMPKERFSAEFPKEGPSILRIQQVVRGDSAAYFCASSPDQMREQFFGPGTRLTVL.

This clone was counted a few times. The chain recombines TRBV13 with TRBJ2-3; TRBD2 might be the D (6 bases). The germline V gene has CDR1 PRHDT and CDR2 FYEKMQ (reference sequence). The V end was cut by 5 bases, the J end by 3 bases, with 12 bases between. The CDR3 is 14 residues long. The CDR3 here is CASSRGISTDTQYF. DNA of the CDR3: TGTGCCAGCAGCCGGGGGATCAGTACAGATACGCAGTATTTT. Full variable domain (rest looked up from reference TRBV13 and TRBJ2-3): AAGVIQSPRHLIKEKRETATLKCYPIPRHDTVYWYQQGPGQDPQFLISFYEKMQSDKGSIPDRFSAQQFSDYHSELNMSSLELGDSALYFCASSRGISTDTQYFGPGTRLTVL.

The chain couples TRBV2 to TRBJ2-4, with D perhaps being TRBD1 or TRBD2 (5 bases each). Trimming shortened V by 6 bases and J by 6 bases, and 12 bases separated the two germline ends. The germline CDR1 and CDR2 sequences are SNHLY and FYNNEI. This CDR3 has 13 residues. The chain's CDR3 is CASSEGRGNIQYF. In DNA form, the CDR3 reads TGTGCCAGCAGCGAGGGACGGGGAAACATTCAGTACTTC.

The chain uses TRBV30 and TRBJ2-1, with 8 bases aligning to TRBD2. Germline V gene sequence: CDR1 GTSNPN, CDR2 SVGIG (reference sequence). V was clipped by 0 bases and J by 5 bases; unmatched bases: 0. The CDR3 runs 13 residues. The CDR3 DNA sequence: TGTGCCTGGAGTGTACTAGCGGACAATGAGCAGTTCTTC. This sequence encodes CAWSVLADNEQFF.

CDR3 loop: CAWRDSGALSPQHF. The CDR3 DNA is TGTGCCTGGAGAGATTCAGGGGCCTTATCGCCCCAGCATTTT. The J gene is TRBJ1-5, the V gene TRBV30; D possibly corresponds to TRBD1 (6 bases). Germline V gene sequence: CDR1 GTSNPN, CDR2 SVGIG (reference sequence). V shed 3 bases and J shed 9 bases, with 18 bases lying between them. The CDR3 consists of 14 residues.

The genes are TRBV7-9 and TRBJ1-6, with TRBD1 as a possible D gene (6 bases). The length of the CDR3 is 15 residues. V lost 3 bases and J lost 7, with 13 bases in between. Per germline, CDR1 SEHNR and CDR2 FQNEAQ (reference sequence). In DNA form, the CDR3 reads TGTGCCAGCAGCTTCACAACAGGGCTGAATTCACCCCTCCACTTT. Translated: CASSFTTGLNSPLHF.

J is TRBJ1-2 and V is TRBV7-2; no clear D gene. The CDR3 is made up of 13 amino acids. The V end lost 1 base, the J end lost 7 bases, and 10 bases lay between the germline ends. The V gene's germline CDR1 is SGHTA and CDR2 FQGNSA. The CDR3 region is CASSLEQRGGYTF. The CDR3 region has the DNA TGTGCCAGCAGCTTAGAACAGAGAGGTGGCTACACCTTC.

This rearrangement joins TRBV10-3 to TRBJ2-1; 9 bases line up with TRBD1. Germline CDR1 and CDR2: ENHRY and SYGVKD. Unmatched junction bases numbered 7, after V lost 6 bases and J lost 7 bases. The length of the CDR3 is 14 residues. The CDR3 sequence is CAISRDRDMNEQFF. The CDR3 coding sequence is TGTGCCATCAGCCGGGACAGGGATATGAATGAGCAGTTCTTC.

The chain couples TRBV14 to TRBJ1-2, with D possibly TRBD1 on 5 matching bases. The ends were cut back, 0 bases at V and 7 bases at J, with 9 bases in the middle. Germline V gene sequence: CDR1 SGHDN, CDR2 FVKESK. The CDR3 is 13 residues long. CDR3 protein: CASSQDAGFGYTF. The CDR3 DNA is TGTGCCAGCAGCCAAGATGCAGGGTTTGGCTACACCTTC.

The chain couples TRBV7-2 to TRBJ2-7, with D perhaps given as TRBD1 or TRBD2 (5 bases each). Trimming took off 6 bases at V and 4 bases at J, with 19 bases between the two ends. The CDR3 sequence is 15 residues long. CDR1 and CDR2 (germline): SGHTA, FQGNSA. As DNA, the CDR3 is TGTGCCAGCAGTTACCCTATCCGGGACCCGTACGAGCAGTACTTC. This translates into CASSYPIRDPYEQYF.

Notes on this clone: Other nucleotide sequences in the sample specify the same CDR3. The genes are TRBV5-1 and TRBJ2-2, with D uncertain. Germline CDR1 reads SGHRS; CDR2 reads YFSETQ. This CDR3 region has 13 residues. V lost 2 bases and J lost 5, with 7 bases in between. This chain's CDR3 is CASSLQATGELFF. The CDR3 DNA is TGCGCCAGCAGCTTACAAGCTACCGGGGAGCTGTTTTTT.

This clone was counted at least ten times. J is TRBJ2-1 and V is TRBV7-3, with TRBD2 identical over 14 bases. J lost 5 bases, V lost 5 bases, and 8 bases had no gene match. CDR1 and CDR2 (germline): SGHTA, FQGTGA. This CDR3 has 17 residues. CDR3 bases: TGTGCCAGCAGCCCCCGACTAGCGGGGGGGCCGGACAATGAGCAGTTCTTC. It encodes CASSPRLAGGPDNEQFF.

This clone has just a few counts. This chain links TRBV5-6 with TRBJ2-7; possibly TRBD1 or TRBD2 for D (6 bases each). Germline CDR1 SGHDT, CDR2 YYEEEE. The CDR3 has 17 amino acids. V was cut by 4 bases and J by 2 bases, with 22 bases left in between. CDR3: CASSRRGAGQRTYEQYF. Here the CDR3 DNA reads TGTGCCAGCAGCCGGAGGGGGGCTGGACAGCGAACCTACGAGCAGTACTTC.

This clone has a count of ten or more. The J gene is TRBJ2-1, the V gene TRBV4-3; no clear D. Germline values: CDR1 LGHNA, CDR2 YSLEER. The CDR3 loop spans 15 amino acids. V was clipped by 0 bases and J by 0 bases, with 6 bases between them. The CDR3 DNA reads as TGCGCCAGCAGCCAAGAAGTAAGCTCCTACAATGAGCAGTTCTTC. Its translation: CASSQEVSSYNEQFF.

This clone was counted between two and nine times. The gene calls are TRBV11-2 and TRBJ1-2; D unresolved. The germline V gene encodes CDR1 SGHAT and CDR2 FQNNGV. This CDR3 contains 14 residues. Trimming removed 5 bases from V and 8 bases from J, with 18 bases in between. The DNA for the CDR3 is TGTGCCAGCAGCCCCGATCTTCGGTTTAAAGGCTACACCTTC. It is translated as CASSPDLRFKGYTF.

As DNA, the CDR3 is TGTGCCAGCAGCTTATTTGAGGGGGAAGCTTTCTTT. Protein: CASSLFEGEAFF. The chain combines TRBV5-6 with TRBJ1-1, with TRBD1 as a possible D gene (5 bases). V was cut by 2 bases and J by 8 bases, with 10 bases left in between. From germline, CDR1 is SGHDT and CDR2 YYEEEE. The CDR3 has 12 residues.

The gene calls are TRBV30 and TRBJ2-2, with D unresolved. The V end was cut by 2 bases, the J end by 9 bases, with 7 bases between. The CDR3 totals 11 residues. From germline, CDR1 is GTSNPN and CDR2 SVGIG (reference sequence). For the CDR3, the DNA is TGTGCCTGGAGTCGCCCCCGGGAGCTGTTTTTT. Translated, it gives CAWSRPRELFF.

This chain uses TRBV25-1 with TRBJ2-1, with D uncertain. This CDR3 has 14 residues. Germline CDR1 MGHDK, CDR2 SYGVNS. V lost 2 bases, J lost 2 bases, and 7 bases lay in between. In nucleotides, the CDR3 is TGTGCCAGCAGTGAAGGAGCGACCTACAATGAGCAGTTCTTC. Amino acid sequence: CASSEGATYNEQFF.

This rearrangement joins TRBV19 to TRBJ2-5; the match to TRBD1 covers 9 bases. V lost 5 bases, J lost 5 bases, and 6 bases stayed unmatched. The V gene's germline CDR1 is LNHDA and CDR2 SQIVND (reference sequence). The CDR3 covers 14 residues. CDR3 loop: CASSLGQGLETQYF. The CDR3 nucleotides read TGTGCCAGTAGTCTCGGACAGGGGTTGGAGACCCAGTACTTC.

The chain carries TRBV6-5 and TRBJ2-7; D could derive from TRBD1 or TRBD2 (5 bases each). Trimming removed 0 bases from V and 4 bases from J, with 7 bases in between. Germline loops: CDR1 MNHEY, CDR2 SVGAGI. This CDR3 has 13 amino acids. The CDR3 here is CASSYSGEYEQYF. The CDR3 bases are TGTGCCAGCAGTTACTCGGGGGAGTACGAGCAGTACTTC.